This T cell receptor beta chain comes out of a study of T cells in Graves' hyperthyroidism and ophthalmopathy. There were TCR beta CDR3 regions amplified from RNA transcripts. RT-PCR in the first round (using the HTBI primer set) targeted the TCR CDR3. TCRdb re-called the multiplex PCR reads with MiXCR, one entry per CDR3 protein. The data hold hundreds of thousands of distinct CDR3 sequences, with approximately 25% observed a single time. In this sample, this clonotype turned up many times. Its antigen remains unknown. Study outcomes and limitations: Most thyroid clonotypes that were expanded above 0.001 also turned up in blood.

The CDR3 is made up of 16 amino acids. Trimming took 1 base from V and 5 from J; bases not matched to a gene: 10. Input material: blood. V is TRBV12-3 or TRBV12-4 and J is TRBJ2-7, with 8 nucleotides matching TRBD2. The TCR was taken from a woman aged 25 to 39 with Graves' ophthalmopathy. This chain's CDR3 is CASSLGGGSGEDEQYF. CDR3 sequence (DNA): TGTGCCAGCAGTTTAGGAGGAGGTAGCGGGGAGGACGAGCAGTACTTC.